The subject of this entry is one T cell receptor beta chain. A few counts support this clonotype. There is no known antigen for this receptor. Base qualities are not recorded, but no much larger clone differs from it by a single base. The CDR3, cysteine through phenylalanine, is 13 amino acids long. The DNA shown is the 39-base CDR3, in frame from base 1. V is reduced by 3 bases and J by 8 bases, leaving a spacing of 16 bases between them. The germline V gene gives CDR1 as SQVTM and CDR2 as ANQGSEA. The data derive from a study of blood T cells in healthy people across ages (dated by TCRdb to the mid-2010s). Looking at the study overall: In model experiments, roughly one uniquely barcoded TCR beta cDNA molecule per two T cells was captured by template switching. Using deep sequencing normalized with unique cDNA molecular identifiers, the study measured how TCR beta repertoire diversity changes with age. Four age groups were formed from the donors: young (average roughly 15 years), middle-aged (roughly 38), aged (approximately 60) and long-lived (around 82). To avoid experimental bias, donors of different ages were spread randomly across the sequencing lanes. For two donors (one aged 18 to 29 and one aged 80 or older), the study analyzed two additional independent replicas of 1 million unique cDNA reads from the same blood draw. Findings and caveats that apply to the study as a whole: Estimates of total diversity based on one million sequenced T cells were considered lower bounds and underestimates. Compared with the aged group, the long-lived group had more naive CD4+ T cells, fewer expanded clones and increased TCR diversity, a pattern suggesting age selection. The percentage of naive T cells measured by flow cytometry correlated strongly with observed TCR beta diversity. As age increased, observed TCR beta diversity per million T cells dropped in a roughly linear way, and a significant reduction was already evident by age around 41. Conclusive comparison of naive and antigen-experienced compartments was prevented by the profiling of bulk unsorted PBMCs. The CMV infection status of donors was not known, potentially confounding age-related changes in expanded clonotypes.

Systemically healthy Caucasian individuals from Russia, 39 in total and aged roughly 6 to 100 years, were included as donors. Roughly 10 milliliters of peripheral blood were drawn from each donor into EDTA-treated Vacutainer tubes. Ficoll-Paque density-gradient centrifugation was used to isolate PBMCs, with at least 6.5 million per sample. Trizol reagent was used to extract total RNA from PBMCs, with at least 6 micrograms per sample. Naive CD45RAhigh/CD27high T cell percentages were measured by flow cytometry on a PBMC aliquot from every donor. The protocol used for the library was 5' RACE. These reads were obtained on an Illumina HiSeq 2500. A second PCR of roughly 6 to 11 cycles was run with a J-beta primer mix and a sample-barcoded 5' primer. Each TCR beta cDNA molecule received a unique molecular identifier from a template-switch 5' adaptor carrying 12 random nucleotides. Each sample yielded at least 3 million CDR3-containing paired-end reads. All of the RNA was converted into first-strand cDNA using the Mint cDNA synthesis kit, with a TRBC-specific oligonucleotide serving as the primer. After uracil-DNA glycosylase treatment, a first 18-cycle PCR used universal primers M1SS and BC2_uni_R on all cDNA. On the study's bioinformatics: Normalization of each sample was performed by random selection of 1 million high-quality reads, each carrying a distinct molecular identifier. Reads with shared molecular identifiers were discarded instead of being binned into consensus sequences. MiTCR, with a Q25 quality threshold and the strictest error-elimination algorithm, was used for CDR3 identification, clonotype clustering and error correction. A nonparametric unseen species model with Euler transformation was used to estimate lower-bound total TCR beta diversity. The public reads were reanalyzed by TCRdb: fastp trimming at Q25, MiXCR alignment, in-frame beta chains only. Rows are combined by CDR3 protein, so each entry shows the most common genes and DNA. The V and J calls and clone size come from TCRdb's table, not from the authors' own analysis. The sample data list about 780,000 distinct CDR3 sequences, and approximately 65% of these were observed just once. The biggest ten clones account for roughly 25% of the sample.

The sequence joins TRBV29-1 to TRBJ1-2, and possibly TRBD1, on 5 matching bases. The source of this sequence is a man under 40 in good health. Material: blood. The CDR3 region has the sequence CSVDGQGDGGYTF. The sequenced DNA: TGCAGCGTTGACGGGCAGGGTGATGGAGGCTACACCTTC.